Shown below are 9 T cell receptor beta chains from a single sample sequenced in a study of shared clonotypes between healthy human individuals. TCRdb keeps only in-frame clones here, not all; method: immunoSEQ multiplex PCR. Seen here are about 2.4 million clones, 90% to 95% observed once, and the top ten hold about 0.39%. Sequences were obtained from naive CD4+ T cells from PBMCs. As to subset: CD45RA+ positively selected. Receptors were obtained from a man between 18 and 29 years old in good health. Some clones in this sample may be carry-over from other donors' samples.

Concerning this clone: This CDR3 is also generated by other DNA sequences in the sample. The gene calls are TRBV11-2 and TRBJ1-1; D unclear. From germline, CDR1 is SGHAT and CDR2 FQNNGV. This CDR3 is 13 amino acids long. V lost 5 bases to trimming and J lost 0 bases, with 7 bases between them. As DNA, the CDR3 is TGTGCCAGCAGCCTGGGGTTGAACACTGAAGCTTTCTTT. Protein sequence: CASSLGLNTEAFF.

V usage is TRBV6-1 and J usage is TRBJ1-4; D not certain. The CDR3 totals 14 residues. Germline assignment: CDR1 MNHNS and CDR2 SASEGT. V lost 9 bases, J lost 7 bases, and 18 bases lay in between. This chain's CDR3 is CASGLVSWAEKLFF. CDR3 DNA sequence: TGTGCCAGTGGATTGGTCTCCTGGGCTGAAAAACTGTTTTTT.

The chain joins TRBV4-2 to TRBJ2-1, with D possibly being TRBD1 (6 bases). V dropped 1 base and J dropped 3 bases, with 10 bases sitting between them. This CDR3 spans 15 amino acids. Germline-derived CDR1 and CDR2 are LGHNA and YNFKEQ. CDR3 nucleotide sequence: TGTGCCAGCAGCCAAGGACGAGGGGGCTACAATGAGCAGTTCTTC. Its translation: CASSQGRGGYNEQFF.

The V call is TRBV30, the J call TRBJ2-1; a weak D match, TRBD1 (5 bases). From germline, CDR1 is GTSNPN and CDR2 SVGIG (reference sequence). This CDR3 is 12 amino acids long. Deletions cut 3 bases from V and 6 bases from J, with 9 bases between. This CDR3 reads CAWRPGSNEQFF. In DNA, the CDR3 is TGTGCCTGGAGACCAGGGTCCAATGAGCAGTTCTTC. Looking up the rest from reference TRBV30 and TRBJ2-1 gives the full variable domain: SQTIHQWPATLVQPVGSPLSLECTVEGTSNPNLYWYRQAAGRGLQLLFYSVGIGQISSEVPQNLSASRPQDRQFILSSKKLLLSDSGFYLCAWRPGSNEQFFGPGTRLTVL.

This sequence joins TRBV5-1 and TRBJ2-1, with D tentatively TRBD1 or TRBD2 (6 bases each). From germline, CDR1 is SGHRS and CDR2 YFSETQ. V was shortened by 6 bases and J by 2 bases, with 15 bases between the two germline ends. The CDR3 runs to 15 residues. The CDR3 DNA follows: TGCGCCAGCACCGGGGGCGGAGAGGCCTACAATGAGCAGTTCTTC. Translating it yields CASTGGGEAYNEQFF.

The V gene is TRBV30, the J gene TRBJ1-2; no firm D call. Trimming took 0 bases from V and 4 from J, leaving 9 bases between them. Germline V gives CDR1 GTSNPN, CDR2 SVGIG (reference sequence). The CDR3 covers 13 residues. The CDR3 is CAWSVRRGYGYTF. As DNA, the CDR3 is TGTGCCTGGAGTGTACGGCGTGGCTATGGCTACACCTTC.

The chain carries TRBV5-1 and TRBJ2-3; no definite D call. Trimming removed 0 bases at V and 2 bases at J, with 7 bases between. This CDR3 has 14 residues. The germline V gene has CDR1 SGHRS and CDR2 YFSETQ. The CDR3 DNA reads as TGCGCCAGCAGCTTGGAGCGACTCACAGATACGCAGTATTTT. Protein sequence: CASSLERLTDTQYF. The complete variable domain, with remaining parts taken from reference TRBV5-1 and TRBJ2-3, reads KAGVTQTPRYLIKTRGQQVTLSCSPISGHRSVSWYQQTPGQGLQFLFEYFSETQRNKGNFPGRFSGRQFSNSRSEMNVSTLELGDSALYLCASSLERLTDTQYFGPGTRLTVL.

The CDR3 region has the DNA TGTGCCAGCAGTACCCACAGAGGGGCTGGCTACACCTTC. The encoded protein is CASSTHRGAGYTF. This chain connects TRBV28 to TRBJ1-2; D is perhaps TRBD1 (5 bases). This CDR3 has 13 residues. Germline loops: CDR1 MDHEN, CDR2 SYDVKM. V lost 5 bases and J lost 7, with 14 bases in between.

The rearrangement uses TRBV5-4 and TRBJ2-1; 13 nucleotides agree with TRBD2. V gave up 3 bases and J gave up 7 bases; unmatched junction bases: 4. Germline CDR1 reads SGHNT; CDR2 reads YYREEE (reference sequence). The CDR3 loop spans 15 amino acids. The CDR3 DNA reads TGTGCCAGCAGCTCTGGACTAGCGGGAGCGAATGAGCAGTTCTTC. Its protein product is CASSSGLAGANEQFF.